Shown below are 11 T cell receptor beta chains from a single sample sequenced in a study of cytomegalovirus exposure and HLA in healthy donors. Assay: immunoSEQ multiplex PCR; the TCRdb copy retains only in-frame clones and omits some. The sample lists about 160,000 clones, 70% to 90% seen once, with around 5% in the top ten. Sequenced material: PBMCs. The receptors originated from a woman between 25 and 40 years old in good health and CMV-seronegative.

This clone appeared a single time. CDR3 nucleotide sequence: TGTGCCAGCAGTCAAGACGGGAACACCGGGGAGCTGTTTTTT. Translating it yields CASSQDGNTGELFF. The J gene is TRBJ2-2, the V gene TRBV6-5; D is undetermined. The CDR3 totals 14 residues. Trimming took off 5 bases at V and 1 base at J, with 8 bases between the two ends. The germline gives CDR1 MNHEY, CDR2 SVGAGI.

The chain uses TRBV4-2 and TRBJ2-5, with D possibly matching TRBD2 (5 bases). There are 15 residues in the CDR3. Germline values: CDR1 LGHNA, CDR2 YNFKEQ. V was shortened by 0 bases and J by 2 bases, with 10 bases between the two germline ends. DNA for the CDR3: TGTGCCAGCAGCCAAGATTGGCGGGTGCAAGAGACCCAGTACTTC. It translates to CASSQDWRVQETQYF.

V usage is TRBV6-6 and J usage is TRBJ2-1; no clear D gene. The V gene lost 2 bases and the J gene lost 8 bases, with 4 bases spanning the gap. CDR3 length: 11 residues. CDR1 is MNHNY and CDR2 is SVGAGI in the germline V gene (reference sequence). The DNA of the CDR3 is TGTGCCAGCAGTTACGGTGATGAGCAGTTCTTC. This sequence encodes CASSYGDEQFF.

The chain's CDR3 is CASSLDRGDGYTF. CDR3 sequence (DNA): TGTGCCAGCAGCTTAGACAGGGGCGATGGCTACACCTTC. The gene calls are TRBV7-3 and TRBJ1-2, with 8 bases aligning to TRBD1. Germline values: CDR1 SGHTA, CDR2 FQGTGA. The CDR3 has 13 amino acids. The J segment lost 6 bases and the V segment lost 2 bases, leaving 2 bases of the junction unmatched.

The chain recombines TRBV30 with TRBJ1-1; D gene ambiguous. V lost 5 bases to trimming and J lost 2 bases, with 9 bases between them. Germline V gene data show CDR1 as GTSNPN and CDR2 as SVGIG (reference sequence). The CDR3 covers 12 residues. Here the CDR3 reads CAWEQVNTEAFF. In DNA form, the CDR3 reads TGTGCCTGGGAACAAGTAAACACTGAAGCTTTCTTT. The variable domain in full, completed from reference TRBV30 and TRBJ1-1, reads SQTIHQWPATLVQPVGSPLSLECTVEGTSNPNLYWYRQAAGRGLQLLFYSVGIGQISSEVPQNLSASRPQDRQFILSSKKLLLSDSGFYLCAWEQVNTEAFFGQGTRLTVV.

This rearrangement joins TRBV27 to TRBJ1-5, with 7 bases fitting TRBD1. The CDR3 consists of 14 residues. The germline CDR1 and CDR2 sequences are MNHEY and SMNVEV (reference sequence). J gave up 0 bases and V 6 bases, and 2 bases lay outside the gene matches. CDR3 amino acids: CASSRQGSNQPQHF. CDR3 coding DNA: TGTGCCAGCAGCAGACAGGGTAGCAATCAGCCCCAGCATTTT.

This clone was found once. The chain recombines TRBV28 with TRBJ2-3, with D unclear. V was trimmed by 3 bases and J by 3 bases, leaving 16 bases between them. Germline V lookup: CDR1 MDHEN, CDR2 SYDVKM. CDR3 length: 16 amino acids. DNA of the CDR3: TGTGCCAGCAGTTTTTTGGCGGTTTGGCGGACAGATACGCAGTATTTT. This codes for CASSFLAVWRTDTQYF.

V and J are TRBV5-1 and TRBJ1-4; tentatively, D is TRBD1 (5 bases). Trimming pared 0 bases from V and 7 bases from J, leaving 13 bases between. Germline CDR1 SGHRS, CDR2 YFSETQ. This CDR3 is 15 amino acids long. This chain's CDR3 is CASSLGLVGAEKLFF. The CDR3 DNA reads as TGCGCCAGCAGCTTGGGATTGGTAGGGGCTGAAAAACTGTTTTTT.

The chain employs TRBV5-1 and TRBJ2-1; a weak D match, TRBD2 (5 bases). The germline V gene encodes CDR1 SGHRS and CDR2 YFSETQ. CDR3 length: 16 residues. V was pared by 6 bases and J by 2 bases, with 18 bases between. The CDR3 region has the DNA TGCGCCAGCACCTTTGACCCCAGCGGTGCCTACAATGAGCAGTTCTTC. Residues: CASTFDPSGAYNEQFF.

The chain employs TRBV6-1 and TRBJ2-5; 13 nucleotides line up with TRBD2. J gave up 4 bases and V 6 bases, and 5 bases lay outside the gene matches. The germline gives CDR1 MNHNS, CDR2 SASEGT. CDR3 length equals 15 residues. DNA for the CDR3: TGTGCCAGCAGACCCCGGACTAGCGGGAGAGAGACCCAGTACTTC. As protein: CASRPRTSGRETQYF.

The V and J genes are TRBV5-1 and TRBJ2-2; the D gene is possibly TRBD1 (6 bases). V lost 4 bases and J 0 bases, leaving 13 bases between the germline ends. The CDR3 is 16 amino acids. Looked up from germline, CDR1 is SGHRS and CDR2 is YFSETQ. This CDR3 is CASSHGTRANTGELFF. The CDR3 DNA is TGCGCCAGCAGCCACGGGACACGGGCGAACACCGGGGAGCTGTTTTTT.